What follows is one TCR beta chain and its context. Its target is not known. Libraries were prepared by immunoSEQ multiplex PCR; TCRdb keeps only in-frame clonotypes and omits some of them. The sample includes approximately 160,000 clones, roughly 94% of them seen just once. The data were obtained in a study of T cell responses to AZD1222 COVID-19 vaccine. Study-wide findings and caveats: Only a handful of AZD1222 recipients, six or seven in all, had baseline seropositivity. Sampled repertoires all dated from after the peak T cell response.

The sequence was obtained from an adult who received the AZD1222 COVID-19 vaccine. The specimen was peripheral blood, collected 28 days after the second AZD1222 dose.

This CDR3 is CASSSLYGYTF. DNA of the CDR3: TGTGCCAGTAGTAGCCTCTATGGCTACACCTTC. V gene TRBV19 combines with J gene TRBJ1-2; D gene uncertain. Germline CDR1 and CDR2: LNHDA and SQIVND (reference sequence). The CDR3 extends over 11 amino acids. The germline V and J ends were trimmed by 4 bases and 4 bases, with 4 bases remaining between them. The whole variable domain, filled in from reference TRBV19 and TRBJ1-2, reads DGGITQSPKYLFRKEGQNVTLSCEQNLNHDAMYWYRQDPGQGLRLIYYSQIVNDFQKGDIAEGYSVSREKKESFPLTVTSAQKNPTAFYLCASSSLYGYTFGSGTRLTVV.